This T cell receptor (beta chain) was observed in a study of CXCR3-negative and CXCR3-positive naive CD8 T cells. Across the study: The libraries yielded about 150 million TRB reads, about 1.5 +/- 0.3 million each.

With respect to this clonotype: Its antigen is as yet unknown.

The authors prepared UMI-labeled TRB cDNA libraries by 5' RACE. Reprocessing the 5' RACE reads, TCRdb reports a single entry for every CDR3 protein and omits DNA. In total, the table holds tens of thousands of distinct CDR3 sequences. Findings and caveats of the study: Unlike memory cells, which differed, naive CXCR3-negative and CXCR3-positive cells had similar TRBV-TRBJ usage. Memory CD8+ T cell repertoires were far less diverse than both naive subsets. Post-cryopreservation CXCR3 expression was partly diminished, and the bulk of assays employed fresh PBMCs.

Sequencing used memory CD8+ T cells from blood. This TCR was recovered from a human donor in good health. Some clones in this sample may be carry-over from other donors' samples.

This CDR3 reads CASSSLAGGPFYEQYF. The rearrangement joins TRBV12-3 or TRBV12-4 to TRBJ2-7; the D call from TCRdb, TRBD2, cannot be confirmed without DNA. The CDR3 sequence is 16 residues long.